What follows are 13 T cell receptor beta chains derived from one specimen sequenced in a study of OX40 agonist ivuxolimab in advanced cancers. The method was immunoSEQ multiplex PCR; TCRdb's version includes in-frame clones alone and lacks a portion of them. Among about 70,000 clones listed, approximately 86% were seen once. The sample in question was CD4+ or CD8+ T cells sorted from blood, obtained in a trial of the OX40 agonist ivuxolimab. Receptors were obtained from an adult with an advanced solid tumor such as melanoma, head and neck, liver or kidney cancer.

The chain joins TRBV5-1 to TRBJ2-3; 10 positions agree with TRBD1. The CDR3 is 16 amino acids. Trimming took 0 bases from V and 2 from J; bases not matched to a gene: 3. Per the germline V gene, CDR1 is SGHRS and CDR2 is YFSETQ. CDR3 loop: CASSLGTGGSTDTQYF. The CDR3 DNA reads TGCGCCAGCAGCTTGGGGACAGGGGGTTCCACAGATACGCAGTATTTT.

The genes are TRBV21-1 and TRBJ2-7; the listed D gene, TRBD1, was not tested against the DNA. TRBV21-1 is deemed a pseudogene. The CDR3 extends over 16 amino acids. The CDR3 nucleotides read TGTGCCAGCAGCGACCCCCGAAGGACAGGGAGTGCCGAGCAGTACTTC. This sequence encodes CASSDPRRTGSAEQYF.

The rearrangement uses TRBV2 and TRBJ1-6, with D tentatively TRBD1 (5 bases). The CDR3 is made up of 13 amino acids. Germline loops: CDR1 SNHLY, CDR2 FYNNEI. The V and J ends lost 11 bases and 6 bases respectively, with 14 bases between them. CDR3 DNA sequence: TGTGCCCCCCTCCGGGACCTTAATTCACCCCTCCACTTT. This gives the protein CAPLRDLNSPLHF.

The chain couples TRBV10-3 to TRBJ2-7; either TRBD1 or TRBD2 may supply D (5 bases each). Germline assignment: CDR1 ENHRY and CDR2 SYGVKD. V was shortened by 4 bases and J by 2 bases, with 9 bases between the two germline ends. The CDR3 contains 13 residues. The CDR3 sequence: CAISGDVTYEQYF. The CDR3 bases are TGTGCCATCAGTGGGGACGTCACCTACGAGCAGTACTTC.

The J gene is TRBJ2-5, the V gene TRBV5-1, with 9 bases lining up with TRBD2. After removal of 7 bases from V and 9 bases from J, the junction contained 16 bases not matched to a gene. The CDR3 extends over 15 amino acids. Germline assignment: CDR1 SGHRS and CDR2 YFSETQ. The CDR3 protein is CASRPSGGLRSAQYF. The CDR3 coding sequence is TGCGCCAGCCGCCCCAGCGGGGGGCTCCGATCGGCCCAGTACTTC.

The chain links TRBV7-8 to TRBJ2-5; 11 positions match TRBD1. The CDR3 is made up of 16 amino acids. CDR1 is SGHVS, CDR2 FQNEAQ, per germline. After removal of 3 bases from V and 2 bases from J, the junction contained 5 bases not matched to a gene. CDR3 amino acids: CASSFWDRGTQETQYF. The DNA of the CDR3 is TGTGCCAGCAGCTTCTGGGACAGGGGGACACAAGAGACCCAGTACTTC.

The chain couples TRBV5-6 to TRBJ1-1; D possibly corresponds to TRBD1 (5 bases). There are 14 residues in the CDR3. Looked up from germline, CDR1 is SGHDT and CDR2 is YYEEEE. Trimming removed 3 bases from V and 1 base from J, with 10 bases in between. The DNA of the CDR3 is TGTGCCAGCAGCTCGGGACCGCGGAACACTGAAGCTTTCTTT. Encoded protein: CASSSGPRNTEAFF.

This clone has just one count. The DNA for the CDR3 is TGCGCCAGCAGCTCCGGGGGCAACAATCAGCCCCAGCATTTT. It yields the protein CASSSGGNNQPQHF. The chain recombines TRBV5-1 with TRBJ1-5; possibly TRBD1 for D (6 bases). Germline assignment: CDR1 SGHRS and CDR2 YFSETQ. This CDR3 contains 14 residues. V lost 3 bases and J lost 3, with 10 bases in between.

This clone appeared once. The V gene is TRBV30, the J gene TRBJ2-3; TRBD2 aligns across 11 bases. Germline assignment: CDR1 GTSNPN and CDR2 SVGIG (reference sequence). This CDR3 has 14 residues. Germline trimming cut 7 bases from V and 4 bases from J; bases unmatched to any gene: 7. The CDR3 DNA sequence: TGTGCCTACTATAGCGGGGGGGCCGCAGATACGCAGTATTTT. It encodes CAYYSGGAADTQYF.

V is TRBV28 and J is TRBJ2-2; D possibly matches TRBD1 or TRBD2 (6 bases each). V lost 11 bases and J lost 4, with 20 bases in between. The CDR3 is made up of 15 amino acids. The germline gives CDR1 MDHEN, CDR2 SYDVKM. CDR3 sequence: CAGGGGSQATGELFF. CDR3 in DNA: TGTGCCGGAGGGGGTGGGAGCCAGGCCACCGGGGAGCTGTTTTTT.

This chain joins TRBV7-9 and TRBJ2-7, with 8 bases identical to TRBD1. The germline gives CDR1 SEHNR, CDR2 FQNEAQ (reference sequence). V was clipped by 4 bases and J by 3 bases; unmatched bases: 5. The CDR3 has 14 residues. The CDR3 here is CASSSQGGNYEQYF. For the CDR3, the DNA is TGTGCCAGCAGCTCACAGGGGGGAAACTACGAGCAGTACTTC.

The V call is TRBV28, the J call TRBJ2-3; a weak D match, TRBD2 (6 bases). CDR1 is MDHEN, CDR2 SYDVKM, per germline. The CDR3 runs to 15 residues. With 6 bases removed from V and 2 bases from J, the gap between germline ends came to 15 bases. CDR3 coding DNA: TGTGCCAGCAGGGGGGACCGGGACTCCACAGATACGCAGTATTTT. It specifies CASRGDRDSTDTQYF.

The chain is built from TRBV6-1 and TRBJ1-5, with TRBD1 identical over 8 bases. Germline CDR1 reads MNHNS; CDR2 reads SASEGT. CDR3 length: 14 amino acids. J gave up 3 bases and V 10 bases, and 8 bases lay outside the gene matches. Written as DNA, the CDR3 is TGTGCCACCTGGACAGGGAGGCCCAATCAGCCCCAGCATTTT. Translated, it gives CATWTGRPNQPQHF.